The 9 T cell receptor beta chains below all came from one sample that was sequenced in a study of T cell responses to AZD1222 COVID-19 vaccine. Repertoires were generated with immunoSEQ multiplex PCR, while TCRdb's copy carries only in-frame clones and drops some. The sample yields some 180,000 clones, approximately 92% seen once. Material: peripheral blood, obtained on day 0 of AZD1222 vaccination. The receptors stem from an adult in good health.

A note on this clone: At one end the junction does not follow the germline gene, possibly because of a read error. CDR3 coding DNA: TGTGCCAGCAGTGAAGCAGGGAGGCCCTCCGACGAGCAGTACTTC. Translated: CASSEAGRPSDEQYF. The V gene is TRBV6-1, the J gene TRBJ2-7; D perhaps matches TRBD2 (6 bases). Per the germline V gene, CDR1 is MNHNS and CDR2 is SASEGT. The CDR3 loop spans 15 amino acids.

The chain combines TRBV5-1 with TRBJ2-5, with 8 bases that match TRBD1. V was pared by 2 bases and J by 5 bases, with 11 bases of the junction left unmatched. In germline, CDR1 is SGHRS, CDR2 YFSETQ. The CDR3 covers 16 residues. Here the CDR3 reads CASSLVGRGQDETQYF. The CDR3 nucleotides are TGCGCCAGCAGCTTAGTCGGCAGGGGGCAGGACGAGACCCAGTACTTC.

This chain uses TRBV6-2 or TRBV6-3 with TRBJ1-2; D might be TRBD1 (5 bases). There are 13 residues in the CDR3. Germline CDR1 and CDR2: MNHEY and SVGEGT. Trimming took 5 bases from V and 7 from J, leaving 14 bases between them. The DNA for the CDR3 is TGTGCCAGCAGTCGAAGGGGATCGGGTGGCTACACCTTC. This sequence encodes CASSRRGSGGYTF.

This chain uses TRBV2 with TRBJ2-7, with D possibly matching TRBD2 (6 bases). This CDR3 region has 12 residues. Germline V gene data show CDR1 as SNHLY and CDR2 as FYNNEI. With 4 bases removed from V and 6 bases from J, the gap between germline ends came to 10 bases. The CDR3 region is CASSATSREQYF. CDR3 coding DNA: TGTGCCAGCAGTGCCACTAGCCGCGAGCAGTACTTC.

The chain employs TRBV9 and TRBJ1-1; TRBD1 might be the D (5 bases). The CDR3 length is 14 residues. V was shortened by 4 bases and J by 1 base, with 11 bases between the two germline ends. Germline V gives CDR1 SGDLS, CDR2 YYNGEE. CDR3 DNA sequence: TGTGCCAGCAGCCCGCAGGGATCGAACACTGAAGCTTTCTTT. Translating gives CASSPQGSNTEAFF. The full variable domain, rest sourced from reference TRBV9 and TRBJ1-1, is DSGVTQTPKHLITATGQRVTLRCSPRSGDLSVYWYQQSLDQGLQFLIQYYNGEERAKGNILERFSAQQFPDLHSELNLSSLELGDSALYFCASSPQGSNTEAFFGQGTRLTVV.

This rearrangement joins TRBV18 to TRBJ1-6, with D uncertain. Germline CDR1 and CDR2: KGHSH and LQKENI. The CDR3 has 15 residues. Trimming took off 2 bases at V and 13 bases at J, with 18 bases between the two ends. In DNA, the CDR3 is TGTGCCAGCTCACCATTTCCCGACGCCCAGTCGCCCCTCCACTTT. Protein sequence: CASSPFPDAQSPLHF. Full variable domain (rest looked up from reference TRBV18 and TRBJ1-6): NAGVMQNPRHLVRRRGQEARLRCSPMKGHSHVYWYRQLPEEGLKFMVYLQKENIIDESGMPKERFSAEFPKEGPSILRIQQVVRGDSAAYFCASSPFPDAQSPLHFGNGTRLTVT.

About this clone: Within the sample, other DNA sequences also encode this same CDR3. The V call is TRBV7-8, the J call TRBJ1-3; weak D call: TRBD1 (6 bases). Trimming left V 5 bases short and J 4 bases short, with 18 bases between. CDR3 length: 16 amino acids. Germline V lookup: CDR1 SGHVS, CDR2 FQNEAQ. The CDR3 nucleotides read TGTGCCAGCAGCCCTCGAACAGGGACGGAAGGAAACACCATATATTTT. Amino acids: CASSPRTGTEGNTIYF.

The chain combines TRBV3-1 (or the pseudogene TRBV3-2) with TRBJ1-6; 11 bases fit TRBD1. The CDR3 is 14 amino acids. The germline CDR1 and CDR2 sequences are LGHDT and YNNKEL (reference sequence). V was clipped by 4 bases and J by 7 bases; unmatched bases: 0. The chain's CDR3 is CASSRDRGNSPLHF. The CDR3, as DNA: TGTGCCAGCAGCCGGGACAGGGGGAATTCACCCCTCCACTTT.

This clone has a single count. The V and J genes are TRBV3-1 (or the pseudogene TRBV3-2) and TRBJ2-1, with D perhaps TRBD2 (7 bases). CDR1 is LGHDT and CDR2 is YNNKEL in the germline V gene (reference sequence). Trimming shortened V by 4 bases and J by 3 bases, and 16 bases separated the two germline ends. CDR3 size: 16 residues. CDR3 DNA: TGTGCCAGCAGCCGCGACGGGGGGCAGAACTACAATGAGCAGTTCTTC. Translated: CASSRDGGQNYNEQFF.